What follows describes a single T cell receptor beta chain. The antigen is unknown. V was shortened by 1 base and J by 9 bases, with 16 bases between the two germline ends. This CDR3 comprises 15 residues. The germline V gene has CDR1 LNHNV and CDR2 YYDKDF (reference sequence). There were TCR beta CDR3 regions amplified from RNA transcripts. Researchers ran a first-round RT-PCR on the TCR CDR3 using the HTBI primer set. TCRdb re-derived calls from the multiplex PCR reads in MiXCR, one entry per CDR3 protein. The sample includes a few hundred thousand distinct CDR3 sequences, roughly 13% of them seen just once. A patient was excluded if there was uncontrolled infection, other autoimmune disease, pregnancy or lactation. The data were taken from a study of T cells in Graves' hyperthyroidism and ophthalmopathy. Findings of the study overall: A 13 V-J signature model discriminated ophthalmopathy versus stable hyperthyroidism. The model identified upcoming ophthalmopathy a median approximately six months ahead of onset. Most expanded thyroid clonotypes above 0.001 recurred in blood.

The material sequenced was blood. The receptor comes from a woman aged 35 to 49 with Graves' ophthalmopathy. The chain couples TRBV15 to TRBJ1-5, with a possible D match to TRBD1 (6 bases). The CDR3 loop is CATSRGQEGVTPQHF. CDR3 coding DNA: TGTGCCACCAGCAGAGGACAGGAGGGGGTTACGCCCCAGCATTTT.